The present T cell receptor beta chain was sequenced within a study of Ad26.COV2.S vaccination and SARS-CoV-2 variants. Study findings and constraints: After vaccination, reports described spike-specific CD8+ and CD4+ T cell responses as showing substantial breadth.

Turning to this clone: Antigen: not known.

This CDR3 has 12 residues. Germline values: CDR1 SGDLS, CDR2 YYNGEE. Trimming removed 3 bases from V and 3 bases from J, with 3 bases in between. Treatment specified: about 20 received Ad26.COV2.S at low or high dose, single or two shots; about five received placebo; per-sample allocation not given. Collection of the samples took place on day 63 after the first injection of vaccine or placebo. The sample came from a Boston adult aged 18-55 years. The protocol was immunoSEQ multiplex PCR, while the TCRdb copy is restricted to in-frame clones and leaves out a portion. The top ten clones hold 3.6% of a sample with a few hundred thousand clones, roughly 90% of them seen once.

The chain uses TRBV9 and TRBJ2-2; D unresolved. The source was peripheral blood, collected in a trial of Ad26.COV2.S vaccine versus placebo. This receptor was identified in a person aged 18-65 years who received the Ad26.COV2.S COVID-19 vaccine or a placebo. The CDR3 sequence: CASSDYTGELFF. In nucleotides, the CDR3 is TGTGCCAGCAGCGATTACACCGGGGAGCTGTTTTTT.